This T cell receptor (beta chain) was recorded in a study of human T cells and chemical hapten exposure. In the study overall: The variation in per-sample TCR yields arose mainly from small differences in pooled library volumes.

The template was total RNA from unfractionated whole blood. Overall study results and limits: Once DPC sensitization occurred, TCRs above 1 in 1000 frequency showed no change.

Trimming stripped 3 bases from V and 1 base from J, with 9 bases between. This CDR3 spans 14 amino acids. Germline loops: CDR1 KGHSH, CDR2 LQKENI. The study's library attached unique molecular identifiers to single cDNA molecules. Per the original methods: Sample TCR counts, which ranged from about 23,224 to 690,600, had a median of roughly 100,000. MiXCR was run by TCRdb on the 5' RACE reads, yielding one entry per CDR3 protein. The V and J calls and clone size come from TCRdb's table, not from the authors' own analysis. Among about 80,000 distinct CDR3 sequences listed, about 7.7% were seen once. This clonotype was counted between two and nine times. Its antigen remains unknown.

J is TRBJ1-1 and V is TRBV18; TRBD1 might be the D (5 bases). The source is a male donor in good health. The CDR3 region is CASSPWTSNTEAFF. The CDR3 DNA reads TGTGCCAGCTCACCCTGGACATCGAACACTGAAGCTTTCTTT. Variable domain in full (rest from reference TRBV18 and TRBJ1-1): NAGVMQNPRHLVRRRGQEARLRCSPMKGHSHVYWYRQLPEEGLKFMVYLQKENIIDESGMPKERFSAEFPKEGPSILRIQQVVRGDSAAYFCASSPWTSNTEAFFGQGTRLTVV.